The present T cell receptor (beta chain) was sequenced within a study of T cells in Graves' hyperthyroidism and ophthalmopathy. Germline CDR1 reads MNHNS; CDR2 reads SASEGT. V was pared by 6 bases and J by 0 bases, with 10 bases between. The CDR3 is made up of 14 amino acids. TCR beta CDR3 regions were amplified from RNA transcripts. A first-round RT-PCR of the TCR CDR3 used the HTBI primer set. One entry per CDR3 protein, called by TCRdb with MiXCR from the multiplex PCR reads. The table records some 600,000 distinct CDR3 sequences, about 14% of them present only once. This clonotype has just a few counts.

The sample comprised blood. V gene TRBV6-1 combines with J gene TRBJ2-3; D not resolved. This TCR derives from a woman aged 25 to 45 with Graves' hyperthyroidism that later progressed to Graves' ophthalmopathy. CDR3 bases: TGTGCCAGCAGAGTATCGCAGAGCACAGATACGCAGTATTTT. Translated, it gives CASRVSQSTDTQYF.